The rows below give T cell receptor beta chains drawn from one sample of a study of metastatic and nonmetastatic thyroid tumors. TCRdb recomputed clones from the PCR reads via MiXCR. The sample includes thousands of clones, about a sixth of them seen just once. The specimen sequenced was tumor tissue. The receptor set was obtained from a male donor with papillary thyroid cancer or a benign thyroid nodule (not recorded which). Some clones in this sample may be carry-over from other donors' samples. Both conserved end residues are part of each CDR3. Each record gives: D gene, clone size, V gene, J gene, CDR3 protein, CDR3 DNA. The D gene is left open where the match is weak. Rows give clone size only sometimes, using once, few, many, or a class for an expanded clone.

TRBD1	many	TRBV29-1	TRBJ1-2	CSADRQGSSYGYTF	TGCAGCGCCGACCGACAGGGCTCCTCCTATGGCTACACCTTC
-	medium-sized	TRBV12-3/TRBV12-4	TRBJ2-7	CASSLRGGVWAGYEQYF	TGTGCCAGCAGTTTGAGAGGTGGTGTCTGGGCCGGCTACGAGCAGTACTTC
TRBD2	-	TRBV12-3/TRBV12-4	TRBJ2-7	CASSLRVPSPGLAYEKQYF	TGTGCCAGCAGTTTGCGGGTCCCCTCCCCGGGACTAGCCTACGAAAAGCAGTACTTC
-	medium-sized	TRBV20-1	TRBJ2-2	CSATPRGPGGELFF	TGCAGTGCTACCCCCCGGGGGCCGGGCGGGGAGCTGTTTTTT
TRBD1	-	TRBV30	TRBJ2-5	CAWSLRQGQETQYF	TGTGCCTGGAGTTTAAGACAGGGACAAGAGACCCAGTACTTC
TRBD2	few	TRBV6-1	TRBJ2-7	CASNRLASHEQYF	TGTGCCAGCAACCGACTAGCGTCCCACGAGCAGTACTTC
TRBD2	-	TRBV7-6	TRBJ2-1	CASRASSGRAYEHFF	TGTGCCAGCAGAGCCTCTAGCGGGAGGGCCTATGAGCATTTCTTC
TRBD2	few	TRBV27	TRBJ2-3	CASRPRLADTITDTQYF	TGTGCCAGCAGACCCAGACTAGCGGACACTATCACAGATACGCAGTATTTT
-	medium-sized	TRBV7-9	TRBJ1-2	CASSLGTAHYGYTF	TGTGCCAGCAGCTTAGGGACAGCTCACTATGGCTACACCTTC
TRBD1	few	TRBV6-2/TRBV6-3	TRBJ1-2	CASSYSGTGVDYTF	TGTGCCAGCAGTTACTCGGGGACAGGGGTTGACTACACCTTC
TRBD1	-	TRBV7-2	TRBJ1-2	CASSSWTGDGYTF	TGTGCCAGCAGCTCTTGGACAGGGGATGGCTACACCTTC
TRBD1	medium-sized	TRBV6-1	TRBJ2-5	CASSIMTGAGETQYF	TGTGCCAGCAGTATTATGACAGGGGCCGGAGAGACCCAGTACTTC
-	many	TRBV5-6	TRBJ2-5	CASSFGTGRETQYF	TGTGCCAGCAGCTTTGGTACAGGGCGAGAGACCCAGTACTTC
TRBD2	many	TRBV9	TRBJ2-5	CASSISGGAGETQYF	TGTGCCAGCAGCATTAGCGGGGGGGCCGGAGAGACCCAGTACTTC
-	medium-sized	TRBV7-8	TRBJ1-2	CASSLGPRGPSTYGYTF	TGTGCCAGCAGCTTAGGACCAAGGGGCCCTTCTACCTATGGCTACACCTTC
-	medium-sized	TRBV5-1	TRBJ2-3	CASSHRTDTQYF	TGCGCCAGCAGCCACCGTACAGATACGCAGTATTTT
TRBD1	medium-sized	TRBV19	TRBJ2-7	CASSEGQGAEEQYF	TGTGCCAGTAGTGAGGGACAGGGGGCGGAAGAGCAGTACTTC
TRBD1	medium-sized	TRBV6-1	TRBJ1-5	CASRTGQQNQPQHF	TGTGCCAGCAGAACGGGACAGCAAAATCAGCCCCAGCATTTT
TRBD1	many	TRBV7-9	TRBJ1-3	CASRTGGPGNTIYF	TGTGCCAGCAGGACAGGGGGCCCTGGAAACACCATATATTTT
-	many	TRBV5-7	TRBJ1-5	CASSPDGSNQPQHF	TGTGCCAGCAGTCCGGACGGAAGCAATCAGCCCCAGCATTTT
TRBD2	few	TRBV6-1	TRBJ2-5	CASSGTSVETQYF	TGTGCCAGCAGTGGAACTAGCGTAGAGACCCAGTACTTC
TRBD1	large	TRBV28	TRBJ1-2	CASSIQGAHGYTF	TGTGCCAGCAGTATTCAGGGGGCCCATGGCTACACCTTC
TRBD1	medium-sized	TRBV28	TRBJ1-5	CASSPWTGSSNQPQHF	TGTGCCAGCAGTCCCTGGACAGGGTCTAGCAATCAGCCCCAGCATTTT
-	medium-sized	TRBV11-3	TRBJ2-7	CASSLDISGEQYF	TGTGCCAGCAGCTTAGACATCTCCGGCGAGCAGTACTTC
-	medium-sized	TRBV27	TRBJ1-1	CASRNIQGTEAFF	TGTGCCAGCAGGAACATACAGGGTACCGAAGCTTTCTTT
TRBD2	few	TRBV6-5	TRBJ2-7	CASSYSGLAGARGNEQYF	TGTGCCAGCAGTTACTCGGGACTAGCGGGAGCCCGAGGGAACGAGCAGTACTTC
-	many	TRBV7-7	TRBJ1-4	CASSLTVATNEKLFF	TGTGCTAGCAGCCTCACTGTTGCAACTAATGAAAAACTGTTTTTT
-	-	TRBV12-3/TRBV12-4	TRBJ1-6	CASSSSRRGSYNSPLHF	TGTGCCAGCAGTTCCTCCAGGAGGGGCTCCTATAATTCACCCCTCCACTTT
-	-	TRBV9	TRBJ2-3	CASSLLSASTDTQYF	TGTGCCAGCAGTCTCCTATCTGCCAGCACAGATACGCAGTATTTT
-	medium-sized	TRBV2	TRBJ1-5	CASSEFGSNQPQHF	TGTGCCAGCAGTGAGTTCGGGAGCAATCAGCCCCAGCATTTT
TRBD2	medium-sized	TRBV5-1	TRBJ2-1	CASSKGTSGGGDEQFF	TGCGCCAGCAGCAAGGGGACTAGCGGGGGAGGTGATGAGCAGTTCTTC
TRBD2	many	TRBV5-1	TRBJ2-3	CASGREGHVVDTQYF	TGCGCCAGCGGGCGGGAGGGACACGTTGTGGATACGCAGTATTTT
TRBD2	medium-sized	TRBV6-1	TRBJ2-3	CASSEAGGRSDTQYF	TGTGCCAGCAGTGAAGCCGGCGGGAGGTCAGATACGCAGTATTTT
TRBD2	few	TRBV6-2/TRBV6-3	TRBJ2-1	CASRPTSGTYNEQFF	TGTGCCAGCAGACCTACTAGCGGAACCTACAATGAGCAGTTCTTC
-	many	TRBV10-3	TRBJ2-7	CAISGKGIEQYF	TGTGCCATCAGCGGAAAGGGTATCGAGCAGTACTTC